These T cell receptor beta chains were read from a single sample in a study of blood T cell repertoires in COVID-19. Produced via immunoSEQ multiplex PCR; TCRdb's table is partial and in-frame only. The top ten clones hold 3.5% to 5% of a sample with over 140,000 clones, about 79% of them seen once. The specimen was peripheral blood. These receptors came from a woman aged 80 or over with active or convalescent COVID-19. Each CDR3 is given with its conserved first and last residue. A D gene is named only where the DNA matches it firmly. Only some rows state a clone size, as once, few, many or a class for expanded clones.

cdr3_nt: TGTGCCAGCAGTTACTCGAACAGGGACACCATATATTTT
cdr3_aa: CASSYSNRDTIYF
v_call: TRBV6-6
j_call: TRBJ1-3
d_call: NA
clone_size: NA

cdr3_nt: TGTGCCAGCAGCGAAACAACAGGGAGCGGCTACACCTTC
cdr3_aa: CASSETTGSGYTF
v_call: TRBV9
j_call: TRBJ1-2
d_call: NA
clone_size: NA

cdr3_nt: TGTGCCAGCAGTGACGGGTACGATCAGCCCCAGCATTTT
cdr3_aa: CASSDGYDQPQHF
v_call: TRBV2
j_call: TRBJ1-5
d_call: NA
clone_size: NA

cdr3_nt: TGTGCCAGCAGACCTGGACAGGCTACAGCCAAAAACATTCAGTACTTC
cdr3_aa: CASRPGQATAKNIQYF
v_call: TRBV28
j_call: TRBJ2-4
d_call: TRBD1
clone_size: few

cdr3_nt: TGTGCCAGCAGCTTGGGGACTAGCGGCTTCACAGATACGCAGTATTTT
cdr3_aa: CASSLGTSGFTDTQYF
v_call: TRBV5-5
j_call: TRBJ2-3
d_call: TRBD2
clone_size: NA

cdr3_nt: TGTGCCGCCATAAGGCGGGACACTGAAGCTTTCTTT
cdr3_aa: CAAIRRDTEAFF
v_call: TRBV28
j_call: TRBJ1-1
d_call: NA
clone_size: few

cdr3_nt: TGTGCCAGCTCACCACTAGCGGGGGCCTTCGGGACAGATACGCAGTATTTT
cdr3_aa: CASSPLAGAFGTDTQYF
v_call: TRBV18
j_call: TRBJ2-3
d_call: TRBD2
clone_size: NA

cdr3_nt: TGTGCCAGCAGCGCCAGCGGATACGAGCAGTACTTC
cdr3_aa: CASSASGYEQYF
v_call: TRBV4-2
j_call: TRBJ2-7
d_call: NA
clone_size: few

cdr3_nt: TGTGCCAGTATCGATAGGGGGGGTGGAATCACTGAAGCTTTCTTT
cdr3_aa: CASIDRGGGITEAFF
v_call: TRBV19
j_call: TRBJ1-1
d_call: NA
clone_size: NA

cdr3_nt: TGTGCCAGCAGCAAAGACCCGGGACAGGGGGCCGTGCGTTATGGCTACACCTTC
cdr3_aa: CASSKDPGQGAVRYGYTF
v_call: TRBV21-1
j_call: TRBJ1-2
d_call: NA
clone_size: NA

cdr3_nt: TGTGCCAGCAGTGACAATAACTATGGCTACACCTTC
cdr3_aa: CASSDNNYGYTF
v_call: TRBV2
j_call: TRBJ1-2
d_call: NA
clone_size: NA

cdr3_nt: TGTGCCTGGAGGGGCCCATTGCACTCCTACGAGCAGTACTTC
cdr3_aa: CAWRGPLHSYEQYF
v_call: TRBV30
j_call: TRBJ2-7
d_call: NA
clone_size: NA

cdr3_nt: TGTGCCTGGAGAAGACAGGGAGTTACTAACTATGGCTACACCTTC
cdr3_aa: CAWRRQGVTNYGYTF
v_call: TRBV30
j_call: TRBJ1-2
d_call: TRBD1
clone_size: NA

cdr3_nt: TGTGCCAGCAAGATCCCAGGGGACAGTGGCTACACCTTC
cdr3_aa: CASKIPGDSGYTF
v_call: TRBV28
j_call: TRBJ1-2
d_call: TRBD1
clone_size: few

cdr3_nt: TGTGCCAGCAGCCGCGTCCAGGCCTACGAGCAGTACTTC
cdr3_aa: CASSRVQAYEQYF
v_call: TRBV5-6
j_call: TRBJ2-7
d_call: NA
clone_size: NA

cdr3_nt: TGCGCCAGCAGCTTGGTAGCGGGGGGCAATGAGCAGTTCTTC
cdr3_aa: CASSLVAGGNEQFF
v_call: TRBV5-1
j_call: TRBJ2-1
d_call: TRBD2
clone_size: once

cdr3_nt: TGCAGCGTTGAATTGAGATGGGCGAACACTGAAGCTTTCTTT
cdr3_aa: CSVELRWANTEAFF
v_call: TRBV29-1
j_call: TRBJ1-1
d_call: NA
clone_size: NA

cdr3_nt: TGTGCCTGGAGCTTAGGACTAGCCGGGGAGCTGTTTTTT
cdr3_aa: CAWSLGLAGELFF
v_call: TRBV30
j_call: TRBJ2-2
d_call: TRBD2
clone_size: few

cdr3_nt: TGTGCCAGCAGTGAGCGAGGGGACAGGGGAAACTATGGCTACACCTTC
cdr3_aa: CASSERGDRGNYGYTF
v_call: TRBV6-1
j_call: TRBJ1-2
d_call: TRBD1
clone_size: NA

cdr3_nt: TGTGCCAGCAGTTTTCCTGGCCGGGGGCTCCACTTT
cdr3_aa: CASSFPGRGLHF
v_call: TRBV6-5
j_call: TRBJ1-6
d_call: NA
clone_size: few

cdr3_nt: TGTGCCAGCAGTTTAACGGGTCAAGGAAAAGGCAATGAGCAGTTCTTC
cdr3_aa: CASSLTGQGKGNEQFF
v_call: TRBV28
j_call: TRBJ2-1
d_call: NA
clone_size: NA

cdr3_nt: TGTGCCAGCAGTGCAAGCCAGGGAGGGCTCAATGAGCAGTTCTTC
cdr3_aa: CASSASQGGLNEQFF
v_call: TRBV2
j_call: TRBJ2-1
d_call: TRBD2
clone_size: NA

cdr3_nt: TGTGCCAGTACCGAAGTCCCGGGACAGGGGTTTGGCTACACCTTC
cdr3_aa: CASTEVPGQGFGYTF
v_call: TRBV19
j_call: TRBJ1-2
d_call: TRBD1
clone_size: few

cdr3_nt: TGTGCCAGCAGCCGCCCCAGAGGCACGACGTATCAGCCCCAGCATTTT
cdr3_aa: CASSRPRGTTYQPQHF
v_call: TRBV7-2
j_call: TRBJ1-5
d_call: NA
clone_size: NA

cdr3_nt: TGTGCCAGCAGCCCCGCGGGGAGAGGAAATTCACCCCTCCACTTT
cdr3_aa: CASSPAGRGNSPLHF
v_call: TRBV5-4
j_call: TRBJ1-6
d_call: NA
clone_size: NA

cdr3_nt: TGCGCCAGCAGTGTATCAGGGGGTATCGATGAGCAGTTCTTC
cdr3_aa: CASSVSGGIDEQFF
v_call: TRBV10-2
j_call: TRBJ2-1
d_call: TRBD1
clone_size: NA

cdr3_nt: TGTGCCAGCAGTTATCAGGGGCGGGAGGAAAAACTGTTTTTT
cdr3_aa: CASSYQGREEKLFF
v_call: TRBV27
j_call: TRBJ1-4
d_call: NA
clone_size: NA

cdr3_nt: TGTGCCAGCAGCGGTGCCTCAGGGACATACTTCGGCTACACCTTC
cdr3_aa: CASSGASGTYFGYTF
v_call: TRBV7-8
j_call: TRBJ1-2
d_call: NA
clone_size: few

cdr3_nt: TGTGCCATCAGTGATGAGGTCCGAAGCGGCTACACCTTC
cdr3_aa: CAISDEVRSGYTF
v_call: TRBV10-3
j_call: TRBJ1-2
d_call: NA
clone_size: NA

cdr3_nt: TGTGCCAGTAGAACGCAGGGGGCGCGGAACACTGAAGCTTTCTTT
cdr3_aa: CASRTQGARNTEAFF
v_call: TRBV19
j_call: TRBJ1-1
d_call: TRBD1
clone_size: once

cdr3_nt: TGTGCCAGCAGCTTAGGCTCGCGGGGGTACCGGGAGACCCAGTACTTC
cdr3_aa: CASSLGSRGYRETQYF
v_call: TRBV13
j_call: TRBJ2-5
d_call: TRBD2
clone_size: NA

cdr3_nt: TGTGCCAGCAGCGGGATGGGGGGGTTTGAGGAGCAGTTCTTC
cdr3_aa: CASSGMGGFEEQFF
v_call: TRBV7-9
j_call: TRBJ2-1
d_call: TRBD2
clone_size: NA

cdr3_nt: TGCGCCAGCAGCCCCCCCTCCAGGGCCGGAGATACGCAGTATTTT
cdr3_aa: CASSPPSRAGDTQYF
v_call: TRBV5-1
j_call: TRBJ2-3
d_call: NA
clone_size: NA

cdr3_nt: TGTGCCAGCAGTTCAACAAAGAACACTGAAGCTTTCTTT
cdr3_aa: CASSSTKNTEAFF
v_call: TRBV27
j_call: TRBJ1-1
d_call: NA
clone_size: once

cdr3_nt: TGTGCCTGGACAAACGGGGGGGAGCTGTTTTTT
cdr3_aa: CAWTNGGELFF
v_call: TRBV30
j_call: TRBJ2-2
d_call: NA
clone_size: NA

cdr3_nt: TGTGCCATCAGGCCGGGTACCAATGAAAAACTGTTTTTT
cdr3_aa: CAIRPGTNEKLFF
v_call: TRBV10-3
j_call: TRBJ1-4
d_call: NA
clone_size: once

cdr3_nt: TGTGCCAGTGGGGGCAGGGGCACAGATACGCAGTATTTT
cdr3_aa: CASGGRGTDTQYF
v_call: TRBV7-2
j_call: TRBJ2-3
d_call: NA
clone_size: NA